This TCR beta chain was found in a study of cytomegalovirus exposure and HLA in healthy donors. This clone was recorded only once. The J segment lost 1 base and the V segment lost 7 bases, leaving 3 bases of the junction unmatched. The CDR3 is 15 residues long. Per the germline V gene, CDR1 is SNHLY and CDR2 is FYNNEI. Amplification used 60 Vbeta primers and 13 Jbeta primers. Sequencing used immunoSEQ multiplex PCR; TCRdb keeps in-frame clones, though not all of them. The data contain over 200,000 clones, around 80% of them singletons. The receptor comes from a man in his forties in good health and CMV-seropositive. The chain joins TRBV2 to TRBJ2-2; 10 bases line up with TRBD2. The specimen sequenced was PBMCs. CDR3 DNA sequence: TGTGCCAGCATGGTAGCGGGGGGGAACACCGGGGAGCTGTTTTTT. Encoded protein: CASMVAGGNTGELFF.